Below are 3 T cell receptor beta chains sequenced from a single sample in a study of T cell responses to AZD1222 COVID-19 vaccine. Method: immunoSEQ multiplex PCR; TCRdb's copy keeps in-frame clones and lacks some. The sample shows roughly 93,000 clones, about nine tenths of them seen only once. The specimen comprised peripheral blood, sampled on day 0 of AZD1222 vaccination. These receptor sequences come from an adult in good health.

This sequence joins TRBV7-3 and TRBJ2-7; D unclear. The CDR3 has 15 amino acids. The germline CDR1 and CDR2 sequences are SGHTA and FQGTGA. The V end was cut by 2 bases, the J end by 0 bases, with 11 bases between. The CDR3 DNA is TGTGCCAGCAGCTTATCCGCAGGTCTCTCCTACGAGCAGTACTTC. Its protein product is CASSLSAGLSYEQYF. Together with reference TRBV7-3 and TRBJ2-7, the CDR3 gives the full variable domain: GAGVSQTPSNKVTEKGKYVELRCDPISGHTALYWYRQSLGQGPEFLIYFQGTGAADDSGLPNDRFFAVRPEGSVSTLKIQRTERGDSAVYLCASSLSAGLSYEQYFGPGTRLTVT.

The gene calls are TRBV28 and TRBJ1-5; the D is unclear. CDR1 MDHEN and CDR2 SYDVKM come from the germline V gene. The CDR3 is 12 amino acids. V dropped 4 bases and J dropped 4 bases, with 5 bases sitting between them. The CDR3 spells CASSSPNQPQHF. In DNA form, the CDR3 reads TGTGCCAGCAGTTCCCCAAATCAGCCCCAGCATTTT.

This chain links TRBV7-3 with TRBJ1-6; a weak D match, TRBD1 (6 bases). V dropped 5 bases and J dropped 9 bases, with 8 bases sitting between them. Germline V gene sequence: CDR1 SGHTA, CDR2 FQGTGA. This CDR3 has 12 residues. The DNA of the CDR3 is TGTGCCAGCAGCGAAGGGGGTTCACCCCTCCACTTT. Translated, it gives CASSEGGSPLHF.